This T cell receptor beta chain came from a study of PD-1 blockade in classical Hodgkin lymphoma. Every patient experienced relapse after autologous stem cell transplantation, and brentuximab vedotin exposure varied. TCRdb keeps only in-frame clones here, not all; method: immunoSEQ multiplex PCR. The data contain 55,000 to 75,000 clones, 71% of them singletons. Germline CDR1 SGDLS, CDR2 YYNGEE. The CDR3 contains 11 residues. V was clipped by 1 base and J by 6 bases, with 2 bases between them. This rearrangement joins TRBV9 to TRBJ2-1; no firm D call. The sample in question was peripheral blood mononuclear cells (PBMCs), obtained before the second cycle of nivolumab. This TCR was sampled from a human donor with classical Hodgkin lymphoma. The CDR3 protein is CASSVSNEQFF. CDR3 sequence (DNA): TGTGCCAGCAGCGTATCCAATGAGCAGTTCTTC.